A selection of T cell receptor beta chains follows, all from one sample in a study of human T cells and chemical hapten exposure. One entry per CDR3 protein, called by TCRdb with MiXCR from the RACE reads. There are some 38,000 distinct CDR3 sequences in the sample; 7.5% to 9% occur only once, and 1% to 1.5% lies in the top ten. Sequencing used whole blood, obtained in connection with sensitization to the hapten diphenylcyclopropenone (DPC). Receptors originate from a woman between 50 and 59 years old with alopecia areata. Some clones in this sample may be carry-over from other donors' samples. The conserved cysteine and the conserved F or W are not part of the CDR3 here. Clone size, where shown, is once, few, many, or a class for clones that have expanded.

j_call	clone_size	v_call	cdr3_length	cdr3_aa
TRBJ2-7	many	TRBV3-1	10	ASSQGGSRQY
TRBJ1-2	few	TRBV19	13	ASSDRGALNYGYT
TRBJ2-5	many	TRBV4-3	15	ASSHEPTGRRGETQY
TRBJ2-7	many	TRBV7-3	11	ASSSGTLGKQY
TRBJ1-2	many	TRBV20-1	11	SARRQGDYGYT
TRBJ2-7	many	TRBV30	13	AWSPKTGKVNEQY
TRBJ2-5	many	TRBV18	18	ASSPYAGQGPSKKQETQY
TRBJ1-2	many	TRBV6-2/TRBV6-3	12	ASSYGASNYGYT
TRBJ2-1	many	TRBV19	14	ASQPSSGIPYNEQF
TRBJ1-1	medium-sized	TRBV18	13	ASSPGQGGGTEAF
TRBJ1-2	medium-sized	TRBV11-2	10	ASSWTVYGYT
TRBJ2-1	many	TRBV5-1	13	ASSLAGGSRNEQF
TRBJ2-7	many	TRBV11-2	12	ASSSGQGPYEQY
TRBJ2-4	many	TRBV12-3/TRBV12-4	13	ASSTGTGGGNIQY
TRBJ2-3	-	TRBV7-2	10	ASSHYGDTQY
TRBJ2-5	-	TRBV24-1	12	ATSDPATAFAQY
TRBJ2-2	many	TRBV27	14	ASSLSGRARTGELF
TRBJ2-2	few	TRBV9	12	ASSYRLAAGELF
TRBJ2-7	many	TRBV29-1	11	SVDAGGYGEQY
TRBJ2-7	many	TRBV2	12	ASSETGGPYEQY
TRBJ2-1	-	TRBV28	12	ASSFSGRYNEQF
TRBJ1-4	many	TRBV7-6	12	ASSRTGGSEKLF
TRBJ2-5	few	TRBV6-1	14	ASRAPTGGGPETQY
TRBJ2-3	many	TRBV7-9	12	ASSLSHATDTQY
TRBJ2-1	few	TRBV3-1	12	ASSLEPRWNEQF
TRBJ1-6	many	TRBV2	11	ASRQGRNSPLH
TRBJ1-2	many	TRBV29-1	11	SVYKQGESGYT
TRBJ2-7	many	TRBV3-1	12	ASSRGGQGYEQY
TRBJ2-5	many	TRBV3-1	11	ASSQRTTPTQY
TRBJ1-5	many	TRBV6-2/TRBV6-3	13	ASSLPDSENQPQH
TRBJ2-5	many	TRBV11-2	14	ASRPSLGPPGETQY
TRBJ1-5	many	TRBV30	11	AWSGGGNQPQH
TRBJ2-7	many	TRBV28	13	ASSLGYGRGHEQY
TRBJ1-3	many	TRBV7-8	14	ASSLGAQSSGNTIY
TRBJ2-5	-	TRBV12-5	14	ASGPRLAEPQETQY
TRBJ2-6	many	TRBV10-3	12	AISLLSGANVLT
TRBJ2-3	few	TRBV20-1	12	SARASGITDTQY
TRBJ2-7	few	TRBV3-1	13	ASSQNPDSLHEQY
TRBJ2-7	many	TRBV5-1	12	ASSLVVSPYEQY
TRBJ2-2	many	TRBV12-3/TRBV12-4	18	ASSSFLGGLAESSVRELF
TRBJ2-1	many	TRBV19	14	ASSIDASSSYNEQF
TRBJ2-7	many	TRBV28	12	ASRWSGSKYEQY
TRBJ2-3	many	TRBV7-3	14	ASSLLPGTGTDTQY
TRBJ1-5	many	TRBV20-1	11	SARDFPGREEH
TRBJ1-1	many	TRBV12-3/TRBV12-4	11	ASRDREVTEAF
TRBJ2-1	many	TRBV14	15	ASSQPGLAGGRNEQF
TRBJ1-5	many	TRBV28	11	ASSLTGYQPQH
TRBJ1-1	many	TRBV7-9	11	ASSLEGPTEAF
TRBJ2-5	few	TRBV18	10	ATAQFQETQY
TRBJ1-1	few	TRBV5-4	14	ASSPGQGRMNTEAF
TRBJ2-1	many	TRBV9	13	ASTSLAGSYNEQF
TRBJ1-5	many	TRBV7-8	12	ASSPVVGVGAQH
TRBJ1-2	many	TRBV3-1	12	ASSQGQGASGYT
TRBJ1-5	few	TRBV10-3	13	AIGNTGNSNQPQH